This T cell receptor beta chain was captured in a study of Ad26.COV2.S vaccination and SARS-CoV-2 variants. Study in general: Donor joined the COV1001 Ad26.COV2.S trial arm. Ad26.COV2.S was injected intramuscularly once or twice, 56 days apart.

A remark on this clone: What it recognizes is unknown.

Specified treatment: roughly 19 received Ad26.COV2.S at low or high dose, single or two shots; several received placebo; per-sample allocation not given. Day 63 after the first injection of vaccine or placebo was the sampling time. The administered vaccine (an Ad26 vector) expressed Wuhan-strain SARS-CoV-2 spike. The study, taken as a whole, reports: Marked by substantial breadth, spike-specific CD8+ and CD4+ T cell responses were reportedly seen after vaccination.

This CDR3 region has 16 residues. The trim removed 2 bases at V and 3 bases at J, leaving 4 bases unmatched. Germline CDR1 KGHDR, CDR2 SFDVKD. Repertoires were generated with immunoSEQ multiplex PCR, while TCRdb's copy carries only in-frame clones and drops some. Of 400,000 to 450,000 clones listed, 80% to 95% are singletons. This specimen consisted of peripheral blood, obtained in a trial of Ad26.COV2.S vaccine versus placebo. The chain couples TRBV24-1 to TRBJ2-1; 9 nucleotides agree with TRBD1. The clonotype originates from a person between 18 and 65 years old who received the Ad26.COV2.S COVID-19 vaccine or a placebo. CDR3 residues: CATSDSGTGFYNEQFF. DNA of the CDR3: TGTGCCACCAGTGATTCCGGGACAGGGTTCTACAATGAGCAGTTCTTC.